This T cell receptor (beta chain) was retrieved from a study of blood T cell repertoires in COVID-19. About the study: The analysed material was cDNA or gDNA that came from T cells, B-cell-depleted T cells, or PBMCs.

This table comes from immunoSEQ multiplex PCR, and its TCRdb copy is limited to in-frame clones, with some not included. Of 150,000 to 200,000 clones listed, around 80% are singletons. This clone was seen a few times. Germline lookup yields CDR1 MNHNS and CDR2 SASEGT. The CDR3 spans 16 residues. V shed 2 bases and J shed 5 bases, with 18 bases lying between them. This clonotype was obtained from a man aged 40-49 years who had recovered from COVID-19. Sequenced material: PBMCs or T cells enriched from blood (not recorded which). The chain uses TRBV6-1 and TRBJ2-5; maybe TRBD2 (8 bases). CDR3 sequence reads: CASSESGTRGPETQYF. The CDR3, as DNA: TGTGCCAGCAGTGAAAGCGGGACTAGGGGGCCGGAGACCCAGTACTTC.